This T cell receptor (beta chain) was sequenced in a study of early T cells in non-severe SARS-CoV-2 infection. Study summary: Unsorted whole-blood RNA was sequenced in bulk, leaving chains unpaired.

Findings and limits, study-wide: VDJdb-based annotation leaned toward anti-spike CD8 responses and missed private and CD4 specificities.

cDNA molecules, individually, were tagged with unique molecular identifiers. From the 5' RACE reads, TCRdb called clonotypes with MiXCR, one entry per CDR3 protein. The sample comprises 25,000 to 35,000 distinct CDR3 sequences, 2.9% of which are singletons, and 0.6% to 0.75% rests with the top ten. Ten or more counts support this clonotype. The antigen is unknown. From germline, CDR1 is SGHRS and CDR2 YFSETQ. CDR3 length: 17 residues. With 1 base removed from V and 9 bases from J, the gap between germline ends came to 20 bases. This TCR came from an adult who was a healthcare worker with PCR-confirmed SARS-CoV-2 infection or an uninfected control (not recorded which). The sequenced sample consisted of whole blood. The chain employs TRBV5-1 and TRBJ1-6; D not certain. The CDR3 region is CASSLSMTAVRGSPLHF. The CDR3 DNA follows: TGCGCCAGCAGCTTGTCTATGACGGCCGTCCGGGGTTCACCCCTCCACTTT.